This T cell receptor beta chain was retrieved from a study of neurological immune-mediated disorders. About the research overall: Multiple sclerosis patients (n of about 34) included 31 with relapsing-remitting and 3 with secondary progressive disease.

This clonotype has a count of ten or more. With 10-nucleotide random UMIs, 5'RACE was used to make the cDNA. One entry per CDR3 protein results from TCRdb running MiXCR on the 5' RACE reads. The table lists more than 45,000 distinct CDR3 sequences, less than 2.5% of them singletons. V lost 3 bases to trimming and J lost 4 bases; unmatched junction nucleotides: 7. Germline V gene data show CDR1 as MNHEY and CDR2 as SMNVEV (reference sequence). The CDR3 has 15 amino acids. The unsorted libraries had their origin in 2 million PBMCs stored at -80 C. The sequencing input was PBMCs. This chain connects TRBV27 to TRBJ2-5, with TRBD2 matching over 8 bases. This TCR was recovered from a man over 45 with multiple sclerosis. As DNA, the CDR3 is TGTGCCAGCAGTTTCGTCGGGGGGGCTGGAGAGACCCAGTACTTC. Protein sequence: CASSFVGGAGETQYF.